What follows are 17 T cell receptor beta chains derived from one specimen sequenced in a study of identical twins. Each CDR3 protein is one row after TCRdb ran MiXCR on the 5' RACE reads. The sample carries just over 500,000 distinct CDR3 sequences, under 25% recorded once. This same sample was also taken into another study, of T cells expressing NK-cell markers.

The sequenced sample consisted of CD4+ T cells sorted from blood. The receptors originated from a woman aged 18-29 years in good health.

The sample holds a few counts of this clonotype. This rearrangement joins TRBV29-1 to TRBJ1-4; 7 bases align to TRBD1. CDR1 and CDR2 from the germline V gene are SQVTM and ANQGSEA. The CDR3 extends over 13 amino acids. With 7 bases clipped from V and 5 bases from J, the junction kept 7 bases outside the gene matches. CDR3 sequence: CSARDRVNEKLFF. In DNA, the CDR3 is TGCAGCGCCCGTGACAGGGTGAATGAAAAACTGTTTTTT.

This clonotype has more than one count but fewer than ten. The chain carries TRBV29-1 and TRBJ2-1; tentatively, D is TRBD1 (6 bases). The germline V gene encodes CDR1 SQVTM and CDR2 ANQGSEA. The CDR3 extends over 13 amino acids. Trimming pared 6 bases from V and 0 bases from J, leaving 9 bases between. CDR3 region: CSVRQDSYNEQFF. CDR3 nucleotides: TGCAGCGTGAGACAGGACTCCTACAATGAGCAGTTCTTC.

This clonotype occurred a few times. CDR3: CASSDTGTSHEQYF. Here the CDR3 DNA reads TGTGCCAGCAGCGACACCGGGACCAGCCACGAGCAGTACTTC. This chain links TRBV9 with TRBJ2-7; perhaps D is TRBD1 or TRBD2 (5 bases each). Per the germline V gene, CDR1 is SGDLS and CDR2 is YYNGEE. Trimming cost V 3 bases and J 5 bases, with 15 bases left between them. The CDR3 runs to 14 residues.

This clonotype was recorded a few times. CDR3 region: CASRLAGVVETQYF. CDR3 bases: TGTGCCAGCAGACTAGCGGGAGTGGTAGAGACCCAGTACTTC. This chain links TRBV6-1 with TRBJ2-5; 11 bases line up with TRBD2. With V trimmed by 6 bases and J by 4 bases, 4 bases remained unmatched. This CDR3 has 14 amino acids. Looked up from germline, CDR1 is MNHNS and CDR2 is SASEGT.

In this sample, this clonotype turned up a few times. The J gene is TRBJ1-1, the V gene TRBV20-1, with TRBD1 as a possible D gene (5 bases). Germline assignment: CDR1 DFQATT and CDR2 SNEGSKA (reference sequence). The germline V and J ends were trimmed by 4 bases and 0 bases, with 15 bases remaining between them. This CDR3 has 15 residues. CDR3 in amino acids: CSAIGGGYLNTEAFF. The CDR3 DNA reads TGCAGTGCTATCGGTGGGGGTTACTTGAACACTGAAGCTTTCTTT.

This clonotype was seen ten or more times. The chain has TRBV7-2 and TRBJ1-2; maybe TRBD1 (6 bases). CDR1 is SGHTA and CDR2 is FQGNSA in the germline V gene. Trimming shortened V by 3 bases and J by 6 bases, and 17 bases separated the two germline ends. The CDR3 sequence is 15 residues long. CDR3 DNA: TGTGCCAGCAGCTTTTCGGGGGGCTCTTACCATGGCTACACCTTC. Its translation: CASSFSGGSYHGYTF.

The genes are TRBV7-2 and TRBJ2-7; D unresolved. The CDR3 is 13 amino acids. Germline V gives CDR1 SGHTA, CDR2 FQGNSA. Trimming stripped 4 bases from V and 7 bases from J, with 14 bases between. CDR3 coding DNA: TGTGCCAGCAGCTCAAGGTCGGGTGGGGAGCAGTACTTC. Translated, it gives CASSSRSGGEQYF. The whole variable domain, filled in from reference TRBV7-2 and TRBJ2-7, reads GAGVSQSPSNKVTEKGKDVELRCDPISGHTALYWYRQSLGQGLEFLIYFQGNSAPDKSGLPSDRFSAERTGGSVSTLTIQRTQQEDSAVYLCASSSRSGGEQYFGPGTRLTVT.

This clonotype was counted ten times or more. The V call is TRBV12-3 or TRBV12-4, the J call TRBJ1-4; no reliable D call. The CDR3 runs to 14 residues. With 8 bases removed from V and 0 bases from J, the gap between germline ends came to 10 bases. The CDR3 DNA sequence: TGTGCCAGCTCCCCGGGGTCAACTAATGAAAAACTGTTTTTT. It codes for CASSPGSTNEKLFF.

This clonotype was counted between two and nine times. This chain links TRBV3-1 with TRBJ2-1; possible D gene TRBD2, 5 bases. Germline assignment: CDR1 LGHDT and CDR2 YNNKEL (reference sequence). V lost 6 bases to trimming and J lost 6 bases, with 15 bases between them. This CDR3 region has 14 residues. CDR3 sequence (DNA): TGTGCCAGCAGGGGCAGCGGCCAACCCAATGAGCAGTTCTTC. It codes for CASRGSGQPNEQFF.

This chain links TRBV10-1 with TRBJ1-6; possible D gene TRBD1, 5 bases. V lost 3 bases and J lost 6, with 6 bases in between. Germline V gene data show CDR1 as WNHNN and CDR2 as SYGVQD (reference sequence). This CDR3 is built from 13 residues. The CDR3 DNA is TGCGCCAGCAGTGATCAGGGTAATTCACCCCTCCACTTT. Protein product: CASSDQGNSPLHF.

Only a few counts were recorded for this clonotype. The chain carries TRBV18 and TRBJ1-5; D might be TRBD1 (5 bases). Germline CDR1 KGHSH, CDR2 LQKENI. There are 14 residues in the CDR3. V shed 3 bases and J shed 5 bases, with 11 bases lying between them. As DNA, the CDR3 is TGTGCCAGCTCACCCCAAGGAGGGGATCAGCCCCAGCATTTT. Protein product: CASSPQGGDQPQHF. The whole variable domain, filled in from reference TRBV18 and TRBJ1-5, reads NAGVMQNPRHLVRRRGQEARLRCSPMKGHSHVYWYRQLPEEGLKFMVYLQKENIIDESGMPKERFSAEFPKEGPSILRIQQVVRGDSAAYFCASSPQGGDQPQHFGDGTRLSIL.

The genes are TRBV9 and TRBJ2-3; the D call may be TRBD1 or TRBD2 (6 bases each). V lost 2 bases to trimming and J lost 4 bases, with 14 bases between them. The CDR3 sequence is 15 residues long. Germline assignment: CDR1 SGDLS and CDR2 YYNGEE. Here the CDR3 DNA reads TGTGCCAGCAGCGTCCGGGGGCCCCCCCCAGATACGCAGTATTTT. As protein: CASSVRGPPPDTQYF.

This chain connects TRBV3-1 to TRBJ2-4, with D possibly TRBD2 on 5 matching bases. This CDR3 has 14 amino acids. Germline V gene sequence: CDR1 LGHDT, CDR2 YNNKEL (reference sequence). V was shortened by 1 base and J by 6 bases, with 10 bases between the two germline ends. The CDR3 DNA reads TGTGCCAGCAGCCAAGCCGGGGAAGGAAACATTCAGTACTTC. It specifies CASSQAGEGNIQYF.

J is TRBJ2-5 and V is TRBV7-3; D is undetermined. Germline values: CDR1 SGHTA, CDR2 FQGTGA. Trimming took off 2 bases at V and 1 base at J, with 5 bases between the two ends. The CDR3 runs 13 residues. CDR3 nucleotides: TGTGCCAGCAGCTTATTAGTCCAAGAGACCCAGTACTTC. This encodes CASSLLVQETQYF. Using reference TRBV7-3 and TRBJ2-5 for the parts outside the CDR3, the full variable domain is GAGVSQTPSNKVTEKGKYVELRCDPISGHTALYWYRQSLGQGPEFLIYFQGTGAADDSGLPNDRFFAVRPEGSVSTLKIQRTERGDSAVYLCASSLLVQETQYFGPGTRLLVL.

V and J are TRBV5-1 and TRBJ2-3, with D unclear. Germline V CDR1 and CDR2: SGHRS, YFSETQ. The V end lost 0 bases, the J end lost 0 bases, and 5 bases lay between the germline ends. This CDR3 spans 14 amino acids. DNA of the CDR3: TGCGCCAGCAGCTTGGCCATAAGCACAGATACGCAGTATTTT. Its translation is CASSLAISTDTQYF.

This clonotype has a count of ten or more. This rearrangement joins TRBV29-1 to TRBJ1-1; perhaps TRBD1 as D (5 bases). CDR3 length: 13 residues. V gave up 3 bases and J gave up 4 bases, with 12 bases separating them. Germline V gives CDR1 SQVTM, CDR2 ANQGSEA. The CDR3 region is CSVEMGVGTEAFF. The CDR3 DNA is TGCAGCGTTGAGATGGGGGTTGGCACTGAAGCTTTCTTT.

In its sample, this clonotype was seen many times. The chain is built from TRBV5-4 and TRBJ2-1; TRBD2 matches at 7 bases. V was pared by 5 bases and J by 7 bases, with 0 bases of the junction left unmatched. The CDR3 contains 11 residues. CDR1 SGHNT and CDR2 YYREEE come from the germline V gene (reference sequence). CDR3 protein: CASSSGNEQFF. The CDR3 region has the DNA TGTGCCAGCAGTAGCGGGAATGAGCAGTTCTTC.